This T cell receptor (beta chain) was identified in a study of early T cells in non-severe SARS-CoV-2 infection. Study summary: Chains were unpaired, as sequencing was done on bulk RNA from unsorted whole blood.

This CDR3 is 14 amino acids long. Germline CDR1 SGHTA, CDR2 FQGNSA. The junction had 4 bases not matched to a gene; V was cut back by 2 bases and J by 11 bases. Separate cDNA molecules each had unique molecular identifiers attached to them. TCRdb recomputed calls from the 5' RACE reads with MiXCR, one row per CDR3 protein. The profile shows roughly 28,000 distinct CDR3 sequences, 4.4% of them singletons. Broader study findings: Sequences matched to VDJdb favored anti-spike CD8 responses, while private and CD4 specificities were missed.

This clonotype has ten or more counts. What it recognizes is unknown. The chain joins TRBV7-2 to TRBJ1-6, with TRBD1 matching 9 bases. What was sequenced was whole blood. The TCR sequence derives from an adult who was a healthcare worker with PCR-confirmed SARS-CoV-2 infection or an uninfected control (not recorded which). The CDR3 loop reads CASSLTGGRAPLHF. DNA for the CDR3: TGTGCCAGCAGCTTAACAGGGGGCAGGGCACCCCTCCACTTT.